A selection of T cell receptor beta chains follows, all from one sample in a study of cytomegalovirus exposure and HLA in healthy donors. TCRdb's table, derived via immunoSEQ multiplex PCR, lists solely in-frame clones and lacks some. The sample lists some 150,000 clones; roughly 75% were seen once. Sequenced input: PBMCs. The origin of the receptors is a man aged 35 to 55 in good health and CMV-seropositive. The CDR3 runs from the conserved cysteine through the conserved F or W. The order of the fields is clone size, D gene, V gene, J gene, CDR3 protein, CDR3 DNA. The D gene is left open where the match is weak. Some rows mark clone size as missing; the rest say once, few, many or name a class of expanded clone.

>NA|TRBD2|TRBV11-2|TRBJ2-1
CASRNSGGSYNEQFF
TGTGCCAGCAGGAATAGCGGGGGCTCCTACAATGAGCAGTTCTTC
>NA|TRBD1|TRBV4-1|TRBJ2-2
CASSQGYGTGMYTGELFF
TGCGCCAGCAGCCAAGGGTACGGGACAGGAATGTACACCGGGGAGCTGTTTTTT
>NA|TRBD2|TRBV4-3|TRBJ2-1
CASSQEVATSGSWNEQFF
TGCGCCAGCAGCCAAGAGGTGGCGACTAGCGGGAGCTGGAATGAGCAGTTCTTC
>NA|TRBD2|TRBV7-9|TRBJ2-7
CASSQGLAGGQSYEQYF
TGTGCCAGCAGCCAGGGACTAGCGGGAGGGCAATCCTACGAGCAGTACTTC
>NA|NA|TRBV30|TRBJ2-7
CAWRIEGVGEQYF
TGTGCCTGGAGGATTGAGGGAGTAGGCGAGCAGTACTTC
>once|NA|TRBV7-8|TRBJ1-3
CASSLRAPGNTIYF
TGTGCCAGCAGCTTGAGAGCCCCTGGAAACACCATATATTTT
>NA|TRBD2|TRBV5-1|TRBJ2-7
CASNRDPSGSSSSYEQYF
TGCGCCAGCAATCGAGATCCTAGCGGGAGTTCAAGCTCCTACGAGCAGTACTTC
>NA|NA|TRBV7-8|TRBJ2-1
CASSLVLVVANEQFF
TGTGCCAGCAGCTTGGTCTTAGTCGTAGCCAATGAGCAGTTCTTC
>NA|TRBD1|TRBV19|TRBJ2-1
CASSIRGLGNEQFF
TGTGCCAGTAGTATCAGGGGGCTTGGCAATGAGCAGTTCTTC
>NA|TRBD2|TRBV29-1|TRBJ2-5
CSAARGGAEETQYF
TGCAGCGCTGCCCGGGGGGGGGCCGAAGAGACCCAGTACTTC
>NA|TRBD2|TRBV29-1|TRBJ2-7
CSVEVGGAGASEQYF
TGCAGCGTTGAGGTAGGAGGAGCGGGGGCCTCAGAGCAGTACTTC
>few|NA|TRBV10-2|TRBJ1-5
CASQLGGGNQPQHF
TGCGCCAGCCAACTCGGGGGGGGGAATCAGCCCCAGCATTTT
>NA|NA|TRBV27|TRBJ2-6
CASSLLVGVGANVLTF
TGTGCCAGCAGTCTGTTAGTCGGGGTTGGGGCCAACGTCCTGACTTTC
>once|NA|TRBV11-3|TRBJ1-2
CASSLDPPVYGYTF
TGTGCCAGCAGCTTAGACCCCCCGGTCTATGGCTACACCTTC
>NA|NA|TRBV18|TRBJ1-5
CASSQQGFLNQPQHF
TGTGCCAGCTCACAGCAGGGCTTCCTTAATCAGCCCCAGCATTTT